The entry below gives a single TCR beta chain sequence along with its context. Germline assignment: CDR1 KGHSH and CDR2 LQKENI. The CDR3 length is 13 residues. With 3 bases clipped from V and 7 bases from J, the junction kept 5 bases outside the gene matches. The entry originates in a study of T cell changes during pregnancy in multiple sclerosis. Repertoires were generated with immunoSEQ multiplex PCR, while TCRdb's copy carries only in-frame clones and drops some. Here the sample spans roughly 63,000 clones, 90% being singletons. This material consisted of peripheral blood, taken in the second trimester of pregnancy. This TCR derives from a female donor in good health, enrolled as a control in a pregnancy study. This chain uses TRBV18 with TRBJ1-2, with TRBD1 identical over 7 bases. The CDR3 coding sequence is TGTGCCAGCTCACCTCCAGGGGGATCTGGCTACACCTTC. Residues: CASSPPGGSGYTF.